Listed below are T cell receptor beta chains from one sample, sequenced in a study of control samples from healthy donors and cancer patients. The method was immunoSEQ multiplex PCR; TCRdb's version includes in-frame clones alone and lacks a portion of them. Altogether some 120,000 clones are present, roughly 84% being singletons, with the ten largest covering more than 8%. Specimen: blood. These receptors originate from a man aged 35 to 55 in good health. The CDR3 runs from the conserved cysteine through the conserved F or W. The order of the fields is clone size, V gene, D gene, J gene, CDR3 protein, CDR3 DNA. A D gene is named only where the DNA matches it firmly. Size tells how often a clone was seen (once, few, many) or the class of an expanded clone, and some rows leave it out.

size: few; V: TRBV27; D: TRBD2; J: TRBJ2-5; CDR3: CASSSPSGGPYQETQYF; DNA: TGTGCCAGCAGTTCGCCTAGCGGGGGGCCTTACCAAGAGACCCAGTACTTC
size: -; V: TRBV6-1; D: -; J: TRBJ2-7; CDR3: CASSDVPGHSGSYEQYF; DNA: TGTGCCAGCAGTGATGTTCCGGGCCATAGTGGCTCCTACGAGCAGTACTTC
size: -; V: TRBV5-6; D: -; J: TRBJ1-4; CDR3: CASSEDSRHEKLFF; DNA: TGTGCCAGCAGCGAGGACAGCCGGCATGAAAAACTGTTTTTT
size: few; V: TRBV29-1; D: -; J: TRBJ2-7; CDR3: CSVVIGFYEQYF; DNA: TGCAGCGTTGTCATAGGGTTCTACGAGCAGTACTTC
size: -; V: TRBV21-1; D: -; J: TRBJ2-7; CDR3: CASTKNGGGTPPKVPYEQYF; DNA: TGTGCCAGCACCAAAAACGGGGGGGGGACGCCCCCCAAGGTTCCCTACGAGCAGTACTTC
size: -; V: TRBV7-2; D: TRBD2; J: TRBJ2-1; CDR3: CASSLQSGGASEQFF; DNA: TGTGCCAGCAGCTTACAGAGCGGGGGGGCCTCTGAGCAGTTCTTC
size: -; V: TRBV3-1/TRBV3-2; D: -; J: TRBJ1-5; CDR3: CASSQGRLAQPQHF; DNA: TGTGCCAGCAGCCAAGGCAGGCTTGCTCAGCCCCAGCATTTT
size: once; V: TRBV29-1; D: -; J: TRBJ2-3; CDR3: CSVVPNRDPGTDTQYF; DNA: TGCAGCGTTGTGCCTAACAGGGATCCTGGCACAGATACGCAGTATTTT
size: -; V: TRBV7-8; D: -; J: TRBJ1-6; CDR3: CASSLGPLNSPLHF; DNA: TGTGCCAGCAGCTTAGGTCCCCTAAATTCACCCCTCCACTTT
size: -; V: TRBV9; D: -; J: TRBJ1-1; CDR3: CASSPRPGTGLEAFF; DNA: TGTGCCAGCAGCCCTCGGCCGGGGACTGGCCTTGAAGCTTTCTTT
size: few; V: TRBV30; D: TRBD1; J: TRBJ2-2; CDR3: CAWRRRDRTTGELFF; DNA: TGTGCCTGGCGCCGTAGGGACAGGACTACCGGGGAGCTGTTTTTT
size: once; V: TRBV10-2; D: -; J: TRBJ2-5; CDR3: CASSGLQETQYF; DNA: TGCGCCAGCAGTGGACTCCAAGAGACCCAGTACTTC
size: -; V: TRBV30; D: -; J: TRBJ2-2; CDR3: CAWSVKASSGELFF; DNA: TGTGCCTGGAGTGTAAAGGCCTCGTCCGGGGAGCTGTTTTTT
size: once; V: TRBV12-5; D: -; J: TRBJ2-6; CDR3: CASSPSGANVLTF; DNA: TGTGCTAGTAGCCCCTCTGGGGCCAACGTCCTGACTTTC
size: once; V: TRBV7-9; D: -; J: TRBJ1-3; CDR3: CASSPQLYSGNTIYF; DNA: TGTGCCAGCAGCCCGCAACTCTACTCTGGAAACACCATATATTTT
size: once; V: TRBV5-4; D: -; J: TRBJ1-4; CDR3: CASSPAGGIRATNEKLFF; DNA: TGTGCCAGCAGCCCTGCGGGGGGAATAAGGGCAACTAATGAAAAACTGTTTTTT
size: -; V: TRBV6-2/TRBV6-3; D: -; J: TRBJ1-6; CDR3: CASSRPGRGPSPLHF; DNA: TGTGCCAGCAGTCGTCCGGGACGGGGACCTTCACCCCTCCACTTT
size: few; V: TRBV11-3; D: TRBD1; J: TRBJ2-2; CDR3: CASSHRQGPGELFF; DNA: TGTGCCAGCAGTCATAGACAGGGTCCCGGGGAGCTGTTTTTT
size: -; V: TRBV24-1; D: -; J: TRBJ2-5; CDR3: CATSDGREVETQYF; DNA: TGTGCCACCAGTGACGGACGGGAAGTAGAGACCCAGTACTTC
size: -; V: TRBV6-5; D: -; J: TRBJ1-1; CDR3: CASSYPRGVGTEAFF; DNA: TGTGCCAGCAGTTACCCTCGAGGGGTAGGCACTGAAGCTTTCTTT
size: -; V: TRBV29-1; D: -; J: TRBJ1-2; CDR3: CSVSVMGYGYTF; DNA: TGCAGCGTTTCAGTCATGGGCTATGGCTACACCTTC
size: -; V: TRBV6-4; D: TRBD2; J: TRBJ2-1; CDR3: CASSVGRDSYNEQFF; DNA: TGTGCCAGCAGTGTGGGGAGGGATTCCTACAATGAGCAGTTCTTC
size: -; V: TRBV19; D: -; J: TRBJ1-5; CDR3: CASSIGIGFSPVFANQPQHF; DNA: TGTGCCAGTAGTATAGGGATAGGGTTTTCACCCGTCTTCGCCAATCAGCCCCAGCATTTT
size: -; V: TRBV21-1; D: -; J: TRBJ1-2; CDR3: CASSESYGYTF; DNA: TGTGCCAGCAGCGAGAGTTATGGCTACACCTTC
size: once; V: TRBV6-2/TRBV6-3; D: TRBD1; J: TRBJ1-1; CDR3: CASSYFGTAYWGTEAFF; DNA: TGTGCCAGCAGTTACTTCGGGACAGCCTATTGGGGCACTGAAGCTTTCTTT
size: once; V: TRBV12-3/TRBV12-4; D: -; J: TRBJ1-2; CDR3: CASRATADYGYTF; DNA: TGTGCCAGCCGCGCAACCGCCGACTATGGCTACACCTTC
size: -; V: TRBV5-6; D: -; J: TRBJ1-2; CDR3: CASSLEPVYYGYTF; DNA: TGTGCCAGCAGCTTGGAACCAGTTTACTATGGCTACACCTTC